This is a list of T cell receptor beta chains from one sample in a study of CD8+CD57+ T cells in acquired aplastic anemia. TCRdb fed the reads into MiXCR, producing one record per CDR3 protein. The sample lists more than 250,000 distinct CDR3 sequences, 82% occurring once. Sample: sorted CD4+, CD8+, or CD8+CD57+ T cells (not recorded which) from PBMCs. Every receptor here comes from a human donor with aplastic anemia. The CDR3 runs from the conserved cysteine through the conserved F or W. Fields, in order: V gene, CDR3 protein.

V gene: TRBV9; CDR3 protein: CASSVGGTATDTHF
V gene: TRBV12-3/TRBV12-4; CDR3 protein: CASSQGSGPHHF
V gene: TRBV7-8; CDR3 protein: CASSLHPDGRALF
V gene: TRBV10-3; CDR3 protein: CAIRLGSSYEQYF
V gene: TRBV20-1; CDR3 protein: CSARETGIQYF
V gene: TRBV25-1; CDR3 protein: CASSPGTGWDEQYF
V gene: TRBV13; CDR3 protein: CASSLRDRGLDYEQFF
V gene: TRBV7-8; CDR3 protein: CASSLARYRDHLRF
V gene: TRBV7-2; CDR3 protein: CASSLAGGGDYYDYTF
V gene: TRBV7-2; CDR3 protein: CASSLTGVGGLTVLTF
V gene: TRBV2; CDR3 protein: CASSLAGGPHNEYF
V gene: TRBV2; CDR3 protein: CCSSSVGTDTQYF
V gene: TRBV24-1; CDR3 protein: CASSSQKEGDQPQHF
V gene: TRBV24-1; CDR3 protein: CATDPDRGIHCGTEAFF
V gene: TRBV6-5; CDR3 protein: CASSGGDFWGYTF
V gene: TRBV7-2; CDR3 protein: CASSLTGGSGDSPLHF
V gene: TRBV24-1; CDR3 protein: CATSDKKTGVGGPLYGYTF
V gene: TRBV19; CDR3 protein: CASSIAYLNEQFF
V gene: TRBV29-1; CDR3 protein: CSVPDSWRAFTDTQYF
V gene: TRBV29-1; CDR3 protein: CSVEGGQAHSYEQYF
V gene: TRBV7-9; CDR3 protein: CASSQGGGHGKDDQPQHF
V gene: TRBV2; CDR3 protein: CASSESSGEQIHEILFF
V gene: TRBV20-1; CDR3 protein: CSATLGGSPLHF
V gene: TRBV7-3; CDR3 protein: CASSFRGSYNEQFF
V gene: TRBV11-3; CDR3 protein: CASSLAQTGYEQYF